The T cell receptor (beta chain) described here comes from a study of T-cell reconstitution after alpha-beta-depleted transplantation in children. V trimming: 4 bases; J trimming: 4 bases; junction bases outside the gene matches: 16. The CDR3 contains 17 residues. Study outcomes and limitations: Expanded graft clones, several hundred of them, were reportedly the source of alpha-beta T cells about two months after transplant. T-cell counts and diversity at one year following transplant were attributed mainly to newly produced T cells.

It was with unique molecular identifiers that the TCRbeta library was prepared. TCRdb processed the PCR reads anew with MiXCR; each CDR3 protein has one entry. The sample has more than 200,000 distinct CDR3 sequences, about 23% seen once. This clonotype has a handful of counts. Its target is not known. This clonotype was sampled from a girl aged 2 to 10 with Fanconi anemia, due to receive a stem cell transplant. The V and J genes are TRBV12-3 or TRBV12-4 and TRBJ2-7; 7 nucleotides match TRBD2. This sample comprised PBMCs, obtained before TCRalphabeta/CD19-depleted stem cell transplant. This chain's CDR3 is CASSSGEGRGTNYEQYF. The CDR3 DNA reads as TGTGCCAGCAGTTCCGGGGAGGGGCGGGGGACTAATTACGAGCAGTACTTC.